This paragraph covers one T cell receptor beta chain sequence. The antigen remains undetermined. Clones were read by immunoSEQ multiplex PCR, and TCRdb kept only the in-frame ones, dropping some. The sample lists about 94,000 clones, approximately 81% occurring once. V was cut by 3 bases and J by 7 bases, with 16 bases left in between. The length of the CDR3 is 14 residues. The V gene's germline CDR1 is MNHEY and CDR2 SMNVEV (reference sequence). This sample is part of a study of Ad26.COV2.S vaccination and SARS-CoV-2 variants. General study findings and limits: Participants given vaccine showed non-spike TCR breadth similar to that of placebo recipients. Substantial response breadth was reportedly seen for spike-specific CD8+ and CD4+ T cells after vaccination. From the TCR breadth and depth analyses, total T cell responses may have been underestimated.

This chain joins TRBV27 and TRBJ2-7, with D possibly matching TRBD1 (5 bases). The receptor's source is a human donor who had recovered from COVID-19. Here the sequenced sample was peripheral blood, taken after recovery from COVID-19. The CDR3: CASSFSQGVREQYF. CDR3 nucleotides: TGTGCCAGCAGTTTCTCGCAGGGTGTGAGGGAGCAGTACTTC.